This TCR beta chain was retrieved from a study of shared clonotypes between healthy human individuals. Germline-derived CDR1 and CDR2 are SGHRS and YFSETQ. The V and J ends lost 0 bases and 5 bases, in that order; junction bases with no gene match: 7. This CDR3 has 16 amino acids. HIV-negative, healthy adults without recent acute infections or vaccinations were the donors. At deep level, the assay was performed. Some clones are missing from TCRdb's copy, which holds only in-frame ones; the method was immunoSEQ multiplex PCR. The sample has roughly 2.6 million clones, around 94% seen once; the top ten hold 0.14%.

Sequenced: naive CD4+ T cells sorted from blood. Specified subset: CD45RA+ positively selected. V is TRBV5-1 and J is TRBJ2-2; 7 bases fit TRBD1. The origin of this receptor is a man younger than 35 in good health. As DNA, the CDR3 is TGCGCCAGCAGCTTGGCCGGGGCAGGGGGAACCGGGGAGCTGTTTTTT. Its translation: CASSLAGAGGTGELFF.